The text below deals with one T cell receptor beta chain. Repertoires were generated with immunoSEQ multiplex PCR, while TCRdb's copy carries only in-frame clones and drops some. The sample records more than 60,000 clones, about 90% being singletons. This entry comes from a study of control samples from healthy donors and cancer patients. Germline CDR1 reads MGHDK; CDR2 reads SYGVNS. The CDR3 covers 15 residues. V gave up 1 base and J gave up 2 bases; unmatched junction bases: 4. The sample was PBMCs. The V and J genes are TRBV25-1 and TRBJ2-7; 8 nucleotides match TRBD1. The receptor comes from a man between 60 and 70 years old with colorectal cancer. As DNA, the CDR3 is TGTGCCAGCAGTGAATCCCAGGGGGCAGCCTACGAGCAGTACTTC. Translated, it gives CASSESQGAAYEQYF.